This T cell receptor beta chain derives from a study of blood T cell repertoires in COVID-19. Study-wide context: Samples representing acute and convalescent COVID-19 were sourced from the United States, Italy and Spain. The analysed material was cDNA or gDNA that came from T cells, B-cell-depleted T cells, or PBMCs.

Between the trimmed V and J ends, which lost 4 bases and 0 bases, there was a span of 14 bases. The germline CDR1 and CDR2 sequences are SGHRS and YFSETQ. The CDR3 extends over 16 amino acids. Patients at the Seattle site were enrolled during active infection and followed longitudinally. Original processing methods: Nucleated cell counts were estimated from reference gene primer amplification. Clones were sequenced by immunoSEQ multiplex PCR, and TCRdb holds only the in-frame ones, with some missing. That table supplies the V and J calls and clone size; D and trimming were determined from the DNA. The top ten clones hold under 13% of a sample with roughly 150,000 clones, 80% to 90% of them seen once.

The TCR comes from a woman between 65 and 79 years old with COVID-19, enrolled during active disease. Source material: peripheral blood. This chain joins TRBV5-1 and TRBJ1-3, with a possible D match to TRBD1 (6 bases). The CDR3 DNA sequence: TGCGCCAGCAGCGCCGGGGACATCTTCTCTGGAAACACCATATATTTT. Amino acid sequence: CASSAGDIFSGNTIYF.